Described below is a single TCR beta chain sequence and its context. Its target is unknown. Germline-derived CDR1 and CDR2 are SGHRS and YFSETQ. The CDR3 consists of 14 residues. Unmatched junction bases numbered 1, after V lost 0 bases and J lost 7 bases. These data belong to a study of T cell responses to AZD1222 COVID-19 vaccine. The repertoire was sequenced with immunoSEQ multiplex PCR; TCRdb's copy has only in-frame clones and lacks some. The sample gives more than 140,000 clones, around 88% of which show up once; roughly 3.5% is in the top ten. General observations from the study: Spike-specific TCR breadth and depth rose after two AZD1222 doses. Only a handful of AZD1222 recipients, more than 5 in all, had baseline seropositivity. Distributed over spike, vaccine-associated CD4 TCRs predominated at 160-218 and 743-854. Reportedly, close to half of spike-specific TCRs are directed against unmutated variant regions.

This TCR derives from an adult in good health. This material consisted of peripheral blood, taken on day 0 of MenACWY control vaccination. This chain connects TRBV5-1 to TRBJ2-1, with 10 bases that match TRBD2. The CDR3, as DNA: TGCGCCAGCAGCTTGGGGACTAGCGGTAATGAGCAGTTCTTC. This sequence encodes CASSLGTSGNEQFF.